This is a list of T cell receptor beta chains from one sample in a study of Tregs in tolerant kidney transplant recipients. The data were produced by immunoSEQ multiplex PCR, yet TCRdb's version contains in-frame clones alone and is incomplete. The sample carries 60,000 to 65,000 clones, 95% to 98% recorded once. The specimen was Tregs from blood, collected before the transplant. The receptors were sampled from a human donor who received a combined kidney and bone marrow transplant. CDR3s include the opening cysteine and the closing phenylalanine or tryptophan. The size entry is marked missing in some rows and otherwise reads once, few, many or a size class.

>-|TRBV5-1
CASSLGAGDYGYTF
>-|TRBV9
CASGPSRGEQYF
>-|TRBV5-6
CASSLLTGQTYEQYF
>-|TRBV13
CASSPPGDTQYF
>-|TRBV5-1
CASYQGLGGANVLTF
>-|TRBV30
CAWSLTLRSEAFF
>-|TRBV18
CASSPGGNQPQHF
>-|TRBV30
CAWSVEFFQRHYGYTF
>-|TRBV5-4
CASSPEIWTATYEQYF
>-|TRBV2
CASSNLGGTGYTF
>-|TRBV5-1
CASSQGTSLYGEQYF
>-|TRBV5-1
CASSLVGGRVNEQFF
>-|TRBV30
CAWNRDRDSYEQYF
>-|TRBV21-1
CASSYAGLRRGETQYF
>-|TRBV19
CASSHRQGKGTF
>-|TRBV15
CATSRERTRFTGELFF
>-|TRBV5-1
CASSLGPGSSYEQYF
>medium-sized|TRBV7-3
CASSYGHTDTQYF
>once|TRBV18
CASSSTSLEYEQYF
>-|TRBV7-2
CASSYPSSGGGQPQHF
>-|TRBV2
CASAQGILAKNIQYF
>-|TRBV10-3
CAISESGAHYGYTF
>-|TRBV18
CASSAYRTGDSYEQYF
>-|TRBV29-1
CSVEDRTGRAEAFF
>-|TRBV7-8
CASSRTTGRVSNQPQHF